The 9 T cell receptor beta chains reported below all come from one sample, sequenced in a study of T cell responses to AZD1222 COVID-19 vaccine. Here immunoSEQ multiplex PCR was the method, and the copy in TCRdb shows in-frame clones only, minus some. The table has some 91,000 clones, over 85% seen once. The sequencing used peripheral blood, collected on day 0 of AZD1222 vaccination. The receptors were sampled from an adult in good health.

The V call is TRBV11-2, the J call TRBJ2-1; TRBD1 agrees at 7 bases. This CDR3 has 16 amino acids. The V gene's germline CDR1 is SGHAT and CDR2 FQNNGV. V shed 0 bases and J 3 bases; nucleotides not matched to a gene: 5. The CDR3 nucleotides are TGTGCCAGCAGCTTAGACCTTGACAGGGTCTACAATGAGCAGTTCTTC. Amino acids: CASSLDLDRVYNEQFF.

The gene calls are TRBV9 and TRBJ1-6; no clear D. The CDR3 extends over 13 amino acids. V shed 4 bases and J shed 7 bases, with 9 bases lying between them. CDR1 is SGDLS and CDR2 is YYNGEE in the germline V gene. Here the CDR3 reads CASSPEWNSPLHF. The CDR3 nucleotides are TGTGCCAGCAGCCCAGAGTGGAATTCACCCCTCCACTTT.

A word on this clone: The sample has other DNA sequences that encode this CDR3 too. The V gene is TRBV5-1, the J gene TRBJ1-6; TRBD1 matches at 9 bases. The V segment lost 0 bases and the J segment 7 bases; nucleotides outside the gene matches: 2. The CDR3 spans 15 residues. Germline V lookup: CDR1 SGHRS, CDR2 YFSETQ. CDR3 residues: CASSLGQGGNSPLHF. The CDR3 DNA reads TGCGCCAGCAGCTTGGGACAGGGGGGCAATTCACCCCTCCACTTT.

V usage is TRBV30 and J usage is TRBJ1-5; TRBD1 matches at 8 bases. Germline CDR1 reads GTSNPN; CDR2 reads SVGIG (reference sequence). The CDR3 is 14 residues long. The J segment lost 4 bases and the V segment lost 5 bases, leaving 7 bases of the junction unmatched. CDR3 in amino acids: CAWSMGQANQPQHF. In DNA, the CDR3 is TGTGCCTGGTCGATGGGACAGGCGAATCAGCCCCAGCATTTT.

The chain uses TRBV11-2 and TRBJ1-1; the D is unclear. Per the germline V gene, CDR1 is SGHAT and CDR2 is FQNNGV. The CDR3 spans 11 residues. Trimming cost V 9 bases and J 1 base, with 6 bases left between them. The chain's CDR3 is CASFGNTEAFF. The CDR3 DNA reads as TGTGCCAGTTTCGGGAACACTGAAGCTTTCTTT.

The DNA for the CDR3 is TGTGCCAGCAGCTTAGACGGGACGACGGAGCAGTTCTTC. Protein: CASSLDGTTEQFF. The chain couples TRBV11-2 to TRBJ2-1; D possibly matches TRBD1 or TRBD2 (5 bases each). Trimming stripped 0 bases from V and 10 bases from J, with 10 bases between. This CDR3 comprises 13 residues. From germline, CDR1 is SGHAT and CDR2 FQNNGV.

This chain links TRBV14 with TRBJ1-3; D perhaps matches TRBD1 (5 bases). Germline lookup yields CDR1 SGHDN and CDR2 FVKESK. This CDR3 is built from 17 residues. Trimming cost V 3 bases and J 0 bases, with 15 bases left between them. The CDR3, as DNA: TGTGCCAGCAGCCAGCTGGACGGACAAACCTCTGGAAACACCATATATTTT. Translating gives CASSQLDGQTSGNTIYF. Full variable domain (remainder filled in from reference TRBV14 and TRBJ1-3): EAGVTQFPSHSVIEKGQTVTLRCDPISGHDNLYWYRRVMGKEIKFLLHFVKESKQDESGMPNNRFLAERTGGTYSTLKVQPAELEDSGVYFCASSQLDGQTSGNTIYFGEGSWLTVV.

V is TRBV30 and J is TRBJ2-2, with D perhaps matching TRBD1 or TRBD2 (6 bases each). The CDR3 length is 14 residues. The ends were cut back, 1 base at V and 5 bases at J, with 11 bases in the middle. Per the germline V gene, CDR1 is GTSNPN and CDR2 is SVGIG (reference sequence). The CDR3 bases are TGTGCCTGGAGTGCGTGGGGGGCAACCGGGGAGCTGTTTTTT. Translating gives CAWSAWGATGELFF.

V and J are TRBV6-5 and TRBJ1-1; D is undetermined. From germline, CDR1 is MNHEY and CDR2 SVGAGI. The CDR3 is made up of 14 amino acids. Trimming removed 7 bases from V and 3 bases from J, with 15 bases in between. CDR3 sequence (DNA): TGTGCCAGCAAAAAGGCCCGCGGGGACACTGAAGCTTTCTTT. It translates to CASKKARGDTEAFF.